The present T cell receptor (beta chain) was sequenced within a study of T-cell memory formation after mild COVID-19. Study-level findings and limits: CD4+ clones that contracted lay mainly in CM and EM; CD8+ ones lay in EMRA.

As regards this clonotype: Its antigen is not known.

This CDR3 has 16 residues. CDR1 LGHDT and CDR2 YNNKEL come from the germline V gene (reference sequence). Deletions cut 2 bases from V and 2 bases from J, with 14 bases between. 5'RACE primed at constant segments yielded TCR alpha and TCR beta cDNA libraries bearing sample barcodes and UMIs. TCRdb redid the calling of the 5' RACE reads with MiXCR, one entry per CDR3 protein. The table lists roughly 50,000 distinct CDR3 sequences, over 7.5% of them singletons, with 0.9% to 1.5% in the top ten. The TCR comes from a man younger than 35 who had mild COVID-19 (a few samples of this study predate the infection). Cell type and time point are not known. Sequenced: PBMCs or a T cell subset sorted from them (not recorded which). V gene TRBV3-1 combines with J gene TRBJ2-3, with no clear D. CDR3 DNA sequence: TGTGCCAGCAGCCAACAGGCCGGGTCCTTCACAGATACGCAGTATTTT. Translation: CASSQQAGSFTDTQYF.